These 19 T cell receptor beta chains came from one sample sequenced in a study of T cells in Graves' hyperthyroidism and ophthalmopathy. TCR beta CDR3 regions were amplified from RNA transcripts. A set of HTBI primers served as the primers for a first-round RT-PCR of the TCR CDR3. TCRdb fed the multiplex PCR reads into MiXCR, producing one record per CDR3 protein. The sample records about 500,000 distinct CDR3 sequences, roughly 16% being singletons. The specimen was blood. The receptors come from a woman aged 25 to 39 with Graves' ophthalmopathy.

This clonotype appeared a few times. The J gene is TRBJ2-7, the V gene TRBV28, with 11 bases identical to TRBD2. The germline V gene encodes CDR1 MDHEN and CDR2 SYDVKM. This CDR3 has 17 amino acids. The V segment lost 3 bases and the J segment 0 bases; nucleotides outside the gene matches: 7. This CDR3 reads CASSFELAGEGSYEQYF. As DNA, the CDR3 is TGTGCCAGCAGTTTCGAACTAGCGGGAGAGGGCTCCTACGAGCAGTACTTC.

This clonotype came up many times. This chain links TRBV30 with TRBJ2-7; 7 bases map to TRBD2. The CDR3 sequence is 15 residues long. Germline V gene sequence: CDR1 GTSNPN, CDR2 SVGIG (reference sequence). V gave up 4 bases and J gave up 2 bases; unmatched junction bases: 11. The CDR3 DNA sequence: TGTGCCTGGACCCGAGTCCCCGGGGGGACCTACGAGCAGTACTTC. Translating it yields CAWTRVPGGTYEQYF.

This clonotype was observed at least ten times. The J gene is TRBJ1-6, the V gene TRBV11-2; 8 positions agree with TRBD1. This CDR3 contains 15 residues. Germline CDR1 is SGHAT and CDR2 is FQNNGV. Unmatched junction bases numbered 3, after V lost 1 base and J lost 7 bases. Here the CDR3 reads CASSLGRTGNSPLHF. The CDR3, as DNA: TGTGCCAGCAGCTTAGGACGGACAGGGAATTCACCCCTCCACTTT.

Ten or more counts support this clonotype. The rearrangement links TRBV7-9 to TRBJ2-1; D might be TRBD1 (6 bases). Germline values: CDR1 SEHNR, CDR2 FQNEAQ (reference sequence). V was trimmed by 5 bases and J by 10 bases, leaving 18 bases between them. The CDR3 is 14 residues long. For the CDR3, the DNA is TGTGCCAGCAGCCTACGATCACAGGGATCCGAGCAGTTCTTC. It is translated as CASSLRSQGSEQFF.

This clonotype was detected ten times or more. J is TRBJ2-7 and V is TRBV2, with D perhaps matching TRBD1 (6 bases). This CDR3 has 14 amino acids. Trimming left V 5 bases short and J 0 bases short, with 11 bases between. Germline V CDR1 and CDR2: SNHLY, FYNNEI. The CDR3 protein is CASSLTGTSYEQYF. In DNA form, the CDR3 reads TGTGCCAGCAGTCTAACAGGGACCTCCTACGAGCAGTACTTC.

The gene calls are TRBV24-1 and TRBJ2-1; 7 bases are a match to TRBD2. CDR1 and CDR2 (germline): KGHDR, SFDVKD. The CDR3 sequence is 16 residues long. V trimming: 1 base; J trimming: 5 bases; junction bases outside the gene matches: 7. CDR3 DNA: TGTGCCACCAGTGATTTTGGGCTAGCGGACAACAATGAGCAGTTCTTC. It specifies CATSDFGLADNNEQFF.

The sample holds many counts of this clonotype. V and J are TRBV28 and TRBJ2-7; 9 positions agree with TRBD1. Germline trimming cut 5 bases from V and 5 bases from J; bases unmatched to any gene: 7. The CDR3 is 14 residues long. CDR1 is MDHEN and CDR2 is SYDVKM in the germline V gene. CDR3 residues: CASSPDRGKNEQYF. The DNA of the CDR3 is TGTGCCAGCAGTCCAGACAGGGGGAAGAACGAGCAGTACTTC.

In this sample, this clonotype turned up a few times. The chain links TRBV20-1 to TRBJ1-2; D remains ambiguous. V was trimmed by 6 bases and J by 6 bases, leaving 23 bases between them. The CDR3 has 15 residues. CDR1 and CDR2 (germline): DFQATT, SNEGSKA (reference sequence). CDR3 region: CSATHAAALSHGYTF. Written as DNA, the CDR3 is TGCAGTGCAACCCACGCGGCCGCCCTCTCGCATGGCTACACCTTC.

The chain couples TRBV3-2 to TRBJ1-1; TRBD1 is taken as the D call from the table, unchecked against the DNA. TRBV3-2 is annotated as a pseudogene. The CDR3 runs 17 residues. The CDR3 DNA is TGTGCCAGCAGCCGCTTAGAGGGGCTCGTATCATTCACTGAAGCTTTCTTT. Translation: CASSRLEGLVSFTEAFF.

This clonotype came up many times. The gene calls are TRBV7-2 and TRBJ1-5; the D gene is possibly TRBD1 (5 bases). Trimming took 5 bases from V and 11 from J, leaving 19 bases between them. The CDR3 is 14 amino acids. Looked up from germline, CDR1 is SGHTA and CDR2 is FQGNSA. The CDR3 DNA reads TGTGCCAGCAGCACCGGAGGGGTGGGTAGGGCCCAGCATTTT. The encoded protein is CASSTGGVGRAQHF.

This clonotype was seen once. This rearrangement joins TRBV6-5 to TRBJ2-4; 14 positions match TRBD2. Per the germline V gene, CDR1 is MNHEY and CDR2 is SVGAGI. The CDR3 length is 16 residues. The junction had 5 bases not matched to a gene; V was cut back by 2 bases and J by 8 bases. The CDR3 spells CASSYRGLAGEDIQYF. The CDR3 region has the DNA TGTGCCAGCAGTTACCGGGGACTAGCGGGAGAAGACATTCAGTACTTC.

This clonotype has a count of ten or more. V gene TRBV24-1 combines with J gene TRBJ2-3; D is unresolved. V was clipped by 4 bases and J by 2 bases, with 12 bases between them. CDR3 length: 15 amino acids. Germline assignment: CDR1 KGHDR and CDR2 SFDVKD. CDR3 amino acids: CATSDQPSVTDTQYF. In nucleotides, the CDR3 is TGTGCCACCAGTGACCAGCCCTCCGTCACAGATACGCAGTATTTT.

The V gene is TRBV12-3 or TRBV12-4, the J gene TRBJ2-2; 13 positions agree with TRBD2. V lost 7 bases, J lost 6 bases, and 8 bases stayed unmatched. This CDR3 has 16 amino acids. This CDR3 reads CASTRTSGRGSGELFF. CDR3 sequence (DNA): TGTGCCAGCACCCGGACTAGCGGGAGAGGTTCCGGGGAGCTGTTTTTT.

The rearrangement uses TRBV5-1 and TRBJ1-5; TRBD1 agrees at 10 bases. The CDR3 length is 15 residues. The germline V gene encodes CDR1 SGHRS and CDR2 YFSETQ. The junction had 6 bases not matched to a gene; V was cut back by 2 bases and J by 7 bases. Here the CDR3 reads CASSLATGGGQPQHF. In DNA, the CDR3 is TGCGCCAGCAGCTTAGCGACAGGGGGCGGCCAGCCCCAGCATTTT.

Concerning this clonotype: Since no conserved phenylalanine or tryptophan closes the CDR3, a read error is the likely cause. The rearrangement links TRBV15 to TRBJ2-7, with D possibly being TRBD1 (5 bases). This CDR3 spans 13 amino acids. The V and J ends lost 0 bases and 4 bases respectively, with 7 bases between them. CDR1 LNHNV and CDR2 YYDKDF come from the germline V gene (reference sequence). For the CDR3, the DNA is TGTGCCACCAGCAGAGATCAGGGTTACGAGCAGTACTCC. Translating it yields CATSRDQGYEQYS.

This clonotype was recorded a few times. The chain has TRBV7-3 and TRBJ2-7, with D possibly TRBD2 on 6 matching bases. The germline V gene has CDR1 SGHTA and CDR2 FQGTGA. The CDR3 is 14 amino acids. The V and J ends lost 5 bases and 5 bases respectively, with 16 bases between them. The CDR3 DNA sequence: TGTGCCAGCAGCAAATCCGGGACTTACGACGAGCAGTACTTC. Encoded protein: CASSKSGTYDEQYF.

This clonotype has only a few counts. CDR3 nucleotides: TGTGCCAGCAACAGTCCGGGGGTGAACACTGAAGCTTTCTTT. Its translation is CASNSPGVNTEAFF. This chain uses TRBV25-1 with TRBJ1-1; tentatively, D is TRBD1 (5 bases). The germline V gene encodes CDR1 MGHDK and CDR2 SYGVNS. V was pared by 7 bases and J by 0 bases, with 12 bases between. The CDR3 spans 14 residues.

The CDR3 is CASSLGLGGYTEAFF. For the CDR3, the DNA is TGTGCCAGCAGCCTCGGGTTGGGCGGCTACACTGAAGCTTTCTTT. The V and J genes are TRBV14 and TRBJ1-1; D is unresolved. V was cut by 4 bases and J by 3 bases, with 15 bases left in between. Germline lookup yields CDR1 SGHDN and CDR2 FVKESK. The CDR3 is 15 residues long.

This clonotype was recorded at least ten times. A much larger clone lies one base from this, so it may be a read error. This sequence joins TRBV28 and TRBJ1-5; D gene uncertain. CDR3 length equals 14 residues. Germline loops: CDR1 MDHEN, CDR2 SYDVKM. Trimming took off 2 bases at V and 0 bases at J, with 5 bases between the two ends. The CDR3 here is CASSLDLSNQPQHF. CDR3 bases: TGTGCCAGCAGTTTAGACCTTAGCAATCAGCCCCAGCATTTT.